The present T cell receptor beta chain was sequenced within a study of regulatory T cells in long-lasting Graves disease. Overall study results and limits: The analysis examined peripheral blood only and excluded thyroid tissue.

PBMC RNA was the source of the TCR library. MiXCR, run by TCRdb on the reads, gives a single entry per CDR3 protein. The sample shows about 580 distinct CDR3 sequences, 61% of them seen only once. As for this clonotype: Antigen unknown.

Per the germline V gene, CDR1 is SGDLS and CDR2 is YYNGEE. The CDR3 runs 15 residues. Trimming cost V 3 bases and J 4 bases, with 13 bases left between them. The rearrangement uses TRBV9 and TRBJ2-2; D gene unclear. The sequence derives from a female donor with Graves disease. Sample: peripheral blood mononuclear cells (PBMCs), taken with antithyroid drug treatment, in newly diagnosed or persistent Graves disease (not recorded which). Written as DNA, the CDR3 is TGTGCCAGCAGCGAGGATGGGCTGAGCACCGGGGAGCTGTTTTTT. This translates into CASSEDGLSTGELFF.